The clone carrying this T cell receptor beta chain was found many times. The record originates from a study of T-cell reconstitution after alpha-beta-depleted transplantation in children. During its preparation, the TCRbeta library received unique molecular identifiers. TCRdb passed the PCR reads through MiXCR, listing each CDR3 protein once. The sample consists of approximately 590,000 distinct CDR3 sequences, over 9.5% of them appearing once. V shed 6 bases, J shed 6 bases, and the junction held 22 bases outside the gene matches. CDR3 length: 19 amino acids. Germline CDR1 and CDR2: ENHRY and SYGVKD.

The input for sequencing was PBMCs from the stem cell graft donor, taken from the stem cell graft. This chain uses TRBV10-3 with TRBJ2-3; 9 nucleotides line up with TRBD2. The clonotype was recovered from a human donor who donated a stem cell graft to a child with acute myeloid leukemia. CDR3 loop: CAISGRWASGISRGDTQYF. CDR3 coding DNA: TGTGCCATCAGCGGCCGGTGGGCTAGCGGGATCTCCCGGGGGGATACGCAGTATTTT.